This TCR beta chain originates from a study of response to subunit inactivated influenza vaccine. Study-level points and caveats: Few additional T cells are recruited per seasonal influenza vaccination, authors suggested.

In TCRdb, the RT-PCR reads were re-called with MiXCR into one record per CDR3 protein. This table holds more than 700,000 distinct CDR3 sequences, around 21% found once. As to this clonotype: Antigen specificity is unknown.

The V gene's germline CDR1 is SGHRS and CDR2 YFSETQ. V lost 0 bases and J 5 bases, leaving 17 bases between the germline ends. This CDR3 region has 16 residues. The receptor comes from a man aged 45-60 years who received an inactivated influenza vaccine. The chain has TRBV5-1 and TRBJ2-5; a weak D match, TRBD1 (6 bases). Here the sequenced sample was PBMCs from blood, taken roughly 5 days after vaccination. The CDR3: CASSLAAASQGETQYF. CDR3 DNA sequence: TGCGCCAGCAGCTTGGCTGCAGCCTCCCAGGGGGAGACCCAGTACTTC.